This paragraph covers one TCR beta chain sequence. These data come from a study of radiotherapy plus CTLA-4 blockade in lung cancer. Measured with immunoSEQ multiplex PCR; TCRdb has only the in-frame clones, and not every one. Of about 49,000 clones listed, approximately 91% are singletons. V shed 4 bases and J 0 bases; nucleotides not matched to a gene: 8. This CDR3 region has 17 residues. The germline gives CDR1 SGHRS, CDR2 YFSETQ. The specimen was peripheral blood, collected from a patient treated with radiotherapy plus ipilimumab. This TCR derives from a human donor with non-small cell lung cancer whose response to radiotherapy plus ipilimumab could not be evaluated. The V gene is TRBV5-1, the J gene TRBJ2-3, with 10 nucleotides matching TRBD2. CDR3 protein: CASSGPSGGLSTDTQYF. DNA of the CDR3: TGCGCCAGCAGCGGACCTAGCGGGGGCCTCAGCACAGATACGCAGTATTTT. Supplemented by reference TRBV5-1 and TRBJ2-3, the full variable domain reads KAGVTQTPRYLIKTRGQQVTLSCSPISGHRSVSWYQQTPGQGLQFLFEYFSETQRNKGNFPGRFSGRQFSNSRSEMNVSTLELGDSALYLCASSGPSGGLSTDTQYFGPGTRLTVL.